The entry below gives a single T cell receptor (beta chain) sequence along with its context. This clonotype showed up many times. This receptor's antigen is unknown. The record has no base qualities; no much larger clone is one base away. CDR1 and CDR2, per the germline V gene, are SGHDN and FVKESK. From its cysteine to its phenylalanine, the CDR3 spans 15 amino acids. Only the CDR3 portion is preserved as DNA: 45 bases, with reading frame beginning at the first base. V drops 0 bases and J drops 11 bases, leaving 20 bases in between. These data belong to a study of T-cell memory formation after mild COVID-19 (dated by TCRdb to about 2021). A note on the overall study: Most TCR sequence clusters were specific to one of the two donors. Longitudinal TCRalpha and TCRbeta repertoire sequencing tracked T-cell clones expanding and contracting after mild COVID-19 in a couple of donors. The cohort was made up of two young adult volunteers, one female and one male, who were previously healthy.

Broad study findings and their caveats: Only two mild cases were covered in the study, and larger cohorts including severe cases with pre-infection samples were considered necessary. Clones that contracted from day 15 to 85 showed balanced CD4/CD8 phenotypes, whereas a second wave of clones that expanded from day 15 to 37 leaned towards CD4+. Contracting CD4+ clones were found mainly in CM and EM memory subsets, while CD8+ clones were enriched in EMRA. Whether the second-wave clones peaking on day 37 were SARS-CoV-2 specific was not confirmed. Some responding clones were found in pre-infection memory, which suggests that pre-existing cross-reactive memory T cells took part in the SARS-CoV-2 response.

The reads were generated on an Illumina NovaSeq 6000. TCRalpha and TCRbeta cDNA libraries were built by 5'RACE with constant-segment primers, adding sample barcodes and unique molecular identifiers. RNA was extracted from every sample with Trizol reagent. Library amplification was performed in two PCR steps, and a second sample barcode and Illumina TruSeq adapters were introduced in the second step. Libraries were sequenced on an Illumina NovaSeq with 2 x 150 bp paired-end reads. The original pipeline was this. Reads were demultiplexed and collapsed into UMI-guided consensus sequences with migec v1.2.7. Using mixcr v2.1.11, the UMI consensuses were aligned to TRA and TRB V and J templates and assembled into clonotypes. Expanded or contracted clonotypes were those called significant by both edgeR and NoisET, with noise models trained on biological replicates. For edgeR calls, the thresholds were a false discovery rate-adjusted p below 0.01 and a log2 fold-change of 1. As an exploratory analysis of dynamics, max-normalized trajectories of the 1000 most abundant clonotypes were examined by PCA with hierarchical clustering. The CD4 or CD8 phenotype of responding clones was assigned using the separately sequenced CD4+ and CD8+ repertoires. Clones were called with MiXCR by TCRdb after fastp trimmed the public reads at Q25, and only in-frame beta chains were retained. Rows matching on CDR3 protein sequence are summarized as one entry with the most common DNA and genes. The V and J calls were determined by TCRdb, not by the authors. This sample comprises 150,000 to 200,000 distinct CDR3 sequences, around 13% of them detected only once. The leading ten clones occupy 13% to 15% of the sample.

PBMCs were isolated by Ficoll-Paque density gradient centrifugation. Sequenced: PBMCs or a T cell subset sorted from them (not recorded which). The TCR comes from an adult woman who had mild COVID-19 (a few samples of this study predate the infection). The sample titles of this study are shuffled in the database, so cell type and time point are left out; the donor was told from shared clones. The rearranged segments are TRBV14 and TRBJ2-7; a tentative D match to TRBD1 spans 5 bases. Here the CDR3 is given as CASSQDRAGKHRKYF. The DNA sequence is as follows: TGTGCCAGCAGCCAAGATCGGGCAGGGAAACACAGGAAGTACTTC.